This TCR beta chain derives from a study of cytomegalovirus exposure and HLA in healthy donors. 13 Jbeta primers and 60 Vbeta primers were used for the PCR. Sequencing used immunoSEQ multiplex PCR; TCRdb keeps in-frame clones, though not all of them. The table counts over 150,000 clones; about 0.74% lies in the top ten. Study conclusions and caveats: The only immune exposure information that was available was CMV serostatus.

CDR1 is GTSNPN and CDR2 is SVGIG in the germline V gene (reference sequence). With 2 bases removed from V and 4 bases from J, the gap between germline ends came to 8 bases. CDR3 length: 12 residues. Note on this clone: Its antigen is undetermined.

The sample consisted of PBMCs. The clonotype was recovered from a boy under 18 in good health and CMV-seronegative. The V call is TRBV30, the J call TRBJ2-5; the D is unclear. Here the CDR3 DNA reads TGTGCCTGGAGTCGAGGCGGAGAGACCCAGTACTTC. This translates into CAWSRGGETQYF.